The sequence of this TCR beta chain was determined in a study of Graves' ophthalmopathy and Graves' hyperthyroidism. Moderate-to-severe activity, with CAS ≥3, NOSPECS ≥4 and duration under 3 months, characterized the donors with ophthalmopathy. The PBMCs originated from roughly 10 ml of fresh peripheral blood. As regards this clonotype: Its antigen is undetermined.

There are 16 residues in the CDR3. V dropped 5 bases and J dropped 4 bases, with 20 bases sitting between them. Germline V gene sequence: CDR1 SEHNR, CDR2 FQNEAQ (reference sequence). Broader study findings: Ophthalmopathy progression was predicted by the model at roughly 66% sensitivity and 72% to 80% specificity. Blood repertoires reportedly contained most expanded thyroid clonotypes above 0.001 frequency.

As the template, RNA transcripts were used to amplify TCR beta CDR3 regions. Second-round multiplex PCR came after first-round RT-PCR with HTBI primers. MiXCR, applied by TCRdb to the multiplex PCR reads, yields one record per CDR3 protein. The repertoire has 650,000 to 900,000 distinct CDR3 sequences, roughly two fifths of them found once; the top ten carry about 40%. The chain links TRBV7-9 to TRBJ2-5; D unresolved. The receptor was isolated from an adult man with Graves' ophthalmopathy. Sequencing was done on a sample of peripheral blood. The CDR3 sequence is CASSHNGVGFGETQYF. The CDR3 region has the DNA TGTGCCAGCAGCCATAATGGGGTCGGCTTCGGAGAGACCCAGTACTTC. Full variable domain (rest looked up from reference TRBV7-9 and TRBJ2-5): DTGVSQNPRHKITKRGQNVTFRCDPISEHNRLYWYRQTLGQGPEFLTYFQNEAQLEKSRLLSDRFSAERPKGSFSTLEIQRTEQGDSAMYLCASSHNGVGFGETQYFGPGTRLLVL.